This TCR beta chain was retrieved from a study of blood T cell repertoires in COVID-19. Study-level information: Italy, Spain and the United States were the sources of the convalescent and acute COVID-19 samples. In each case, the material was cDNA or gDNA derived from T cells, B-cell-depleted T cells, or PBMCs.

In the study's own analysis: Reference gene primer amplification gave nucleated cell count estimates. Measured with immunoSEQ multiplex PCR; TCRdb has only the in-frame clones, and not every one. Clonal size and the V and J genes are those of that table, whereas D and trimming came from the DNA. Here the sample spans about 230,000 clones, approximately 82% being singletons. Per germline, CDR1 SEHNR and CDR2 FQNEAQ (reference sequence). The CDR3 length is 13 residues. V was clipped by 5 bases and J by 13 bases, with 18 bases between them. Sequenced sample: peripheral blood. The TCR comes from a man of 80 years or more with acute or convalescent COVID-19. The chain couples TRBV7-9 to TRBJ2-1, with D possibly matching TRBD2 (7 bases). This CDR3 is CASSRGAGAGQFF. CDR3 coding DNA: TGTGCCAGCAGCCGGGGGGCGGGAGCGGGCCAGTTCTTC. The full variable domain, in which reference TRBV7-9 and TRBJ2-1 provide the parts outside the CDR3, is DTGVSQNPRHKITKRGQNVTFRCDPISEHNRLYWYRQTLGQGPEFLTYFQNEAQLEKSRLLSDRFSAERPKGSFSTLEIQRTEQGDSAMYLCASSRGAGAGQFFGPGTRLTVL.